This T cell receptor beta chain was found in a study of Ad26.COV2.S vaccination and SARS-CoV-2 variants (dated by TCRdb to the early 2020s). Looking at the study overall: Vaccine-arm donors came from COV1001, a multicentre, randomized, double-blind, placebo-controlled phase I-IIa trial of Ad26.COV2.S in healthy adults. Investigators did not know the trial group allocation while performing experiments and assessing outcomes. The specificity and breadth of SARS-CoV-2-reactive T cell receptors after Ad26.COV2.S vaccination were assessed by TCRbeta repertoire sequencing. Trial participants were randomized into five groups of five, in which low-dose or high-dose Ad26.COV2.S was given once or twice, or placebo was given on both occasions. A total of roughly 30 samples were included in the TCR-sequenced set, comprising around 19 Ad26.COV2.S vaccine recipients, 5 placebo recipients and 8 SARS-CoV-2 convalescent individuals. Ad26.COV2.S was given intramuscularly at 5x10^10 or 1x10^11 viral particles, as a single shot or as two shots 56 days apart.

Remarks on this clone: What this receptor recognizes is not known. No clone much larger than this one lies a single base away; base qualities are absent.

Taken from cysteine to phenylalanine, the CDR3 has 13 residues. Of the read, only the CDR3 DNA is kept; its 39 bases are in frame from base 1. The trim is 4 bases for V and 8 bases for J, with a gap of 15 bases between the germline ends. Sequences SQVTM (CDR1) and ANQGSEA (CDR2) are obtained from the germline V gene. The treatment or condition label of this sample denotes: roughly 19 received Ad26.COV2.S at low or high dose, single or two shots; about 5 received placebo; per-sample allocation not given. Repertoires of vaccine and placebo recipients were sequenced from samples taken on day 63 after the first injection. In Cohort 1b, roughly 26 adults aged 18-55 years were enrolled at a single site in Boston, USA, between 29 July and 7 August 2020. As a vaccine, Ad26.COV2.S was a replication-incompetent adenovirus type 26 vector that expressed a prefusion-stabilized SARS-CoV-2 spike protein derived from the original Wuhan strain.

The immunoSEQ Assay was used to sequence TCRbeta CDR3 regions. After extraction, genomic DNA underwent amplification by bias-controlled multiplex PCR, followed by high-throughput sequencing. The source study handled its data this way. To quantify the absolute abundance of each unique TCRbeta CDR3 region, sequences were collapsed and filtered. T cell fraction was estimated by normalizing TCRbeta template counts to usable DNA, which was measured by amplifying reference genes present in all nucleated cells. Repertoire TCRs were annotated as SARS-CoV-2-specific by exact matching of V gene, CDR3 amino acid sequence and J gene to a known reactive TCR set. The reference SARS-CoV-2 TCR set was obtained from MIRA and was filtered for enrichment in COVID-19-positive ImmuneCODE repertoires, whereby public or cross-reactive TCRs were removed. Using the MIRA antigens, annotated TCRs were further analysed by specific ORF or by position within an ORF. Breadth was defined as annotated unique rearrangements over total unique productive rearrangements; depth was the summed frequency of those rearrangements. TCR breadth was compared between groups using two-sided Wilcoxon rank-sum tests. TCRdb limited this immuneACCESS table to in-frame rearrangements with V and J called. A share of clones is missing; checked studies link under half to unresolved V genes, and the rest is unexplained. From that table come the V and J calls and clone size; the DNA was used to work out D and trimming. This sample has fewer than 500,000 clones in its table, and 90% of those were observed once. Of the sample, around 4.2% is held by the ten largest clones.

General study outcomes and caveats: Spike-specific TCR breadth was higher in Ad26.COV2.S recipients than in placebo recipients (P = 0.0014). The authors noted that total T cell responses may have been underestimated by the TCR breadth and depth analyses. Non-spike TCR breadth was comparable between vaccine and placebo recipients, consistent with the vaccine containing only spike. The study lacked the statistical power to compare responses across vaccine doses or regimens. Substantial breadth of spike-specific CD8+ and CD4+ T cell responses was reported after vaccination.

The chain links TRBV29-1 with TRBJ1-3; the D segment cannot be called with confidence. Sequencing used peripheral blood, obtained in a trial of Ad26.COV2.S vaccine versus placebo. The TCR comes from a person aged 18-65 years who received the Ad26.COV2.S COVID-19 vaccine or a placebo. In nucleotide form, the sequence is TGCAGCGTTGCGTACCTCAAGGGAGACACCATATATTTT. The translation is CSVAYLKGDTIYF.